The present T cell receptor (beta chain) was sequenced within a study of breast tumors, draining lymph nodes, adjacent tissues. Study-wide results and caveats: Tumor TCR diversity was below lymph nodes but above nontumor tissue.

Breast cancer patients provided tissue from their axillary draining lymph nodes. TCRdb redid the calling of the multiplex PCR reads with MiXCR, one entry per CDR3 protein. Counted here are around 120,000 distinct CDR3 sequences, just under 20% occurring once; the ten biggest clones make up roughly 3.6%. Germline-derived CDR1 and CDR2 are MNHNS and SASEGT. The length of the CDR3 is 13 residues. V shed 3 bases and J shed 9 bases, with 13 bases lying between them. This clonotype has just a few counts. Antigen unknown. The chain uses TRBV6-1 and TRBJ2-3; D assignment may be TRBD1 or TRBD2 (6 bases each). The sequencing input was axillary lymph node tissue. This TCR was recovered from a female donor with breast cancer. Some clones in this sample may be carry-over from other donors' samples. The CDR3 DNA reads TGTGCCAGCAGTGAGGGGGGCACGGAAACGCAGTATTTT. This gives the protein CASSEGGTETQYF.